This TCR beta chain is from a study of T cells after yellow fever vaccination. Study-level results: Most clones from primary vaccination resurfaced after the booster (around 97% CD4, less than 90% CD8). There was a small share of clonotypes that showed up in both the CD4 and CD8 compartments.

Germline V lookup: CDR1 DFQATT, CDR2 SNEGSKA (reference sequence). The germline V and J ends were trimmed by 1 base and 4 bases, with 11 bases remaining between them. The CDR3 spans 14 residues. The study made its TCR cDNA through 5'RACE template switching. That step introduced a universal primer site along with UMIs. TCRdb re-called the 5' RACE reads through MiXCR, storing one row per CDR3 protein. Of 300,000 to 450,000 distinct CDR3 sequences listed, 7% to 9% were seen once; the top ten hold 17%. There are a few counts of this clonotype. As yet, its antigen is unknown. The TCR comes from a man aged 18 to 30 who received the YFV17D yellow fever vaccine. The rearrangement links TRBV20-1 to TRBJ2-1, with D uncertain. This sample comprised PBMCs, obtained more than 40 days after the first yellow fever vaccination. Here the CDR3 DNA reads TGCAGTGCTAGAGCGGCTAGACCGTACAATGAGCAGTTCTTC. Protein: CSARAARPYNEQFF.